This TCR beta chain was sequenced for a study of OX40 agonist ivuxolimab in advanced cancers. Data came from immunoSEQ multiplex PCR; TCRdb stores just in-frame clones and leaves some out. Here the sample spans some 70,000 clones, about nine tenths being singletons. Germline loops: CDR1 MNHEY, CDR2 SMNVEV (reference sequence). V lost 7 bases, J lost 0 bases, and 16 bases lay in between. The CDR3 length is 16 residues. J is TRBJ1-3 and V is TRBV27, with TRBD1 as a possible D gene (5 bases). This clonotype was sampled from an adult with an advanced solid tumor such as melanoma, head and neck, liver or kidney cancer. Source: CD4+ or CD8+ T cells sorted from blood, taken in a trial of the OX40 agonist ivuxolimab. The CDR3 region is CASTSLDTSSGNTIYF. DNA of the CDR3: TGTGCCAGCACTTCATTGGACACAAGCTCTGGAAACACCATATATTTT.